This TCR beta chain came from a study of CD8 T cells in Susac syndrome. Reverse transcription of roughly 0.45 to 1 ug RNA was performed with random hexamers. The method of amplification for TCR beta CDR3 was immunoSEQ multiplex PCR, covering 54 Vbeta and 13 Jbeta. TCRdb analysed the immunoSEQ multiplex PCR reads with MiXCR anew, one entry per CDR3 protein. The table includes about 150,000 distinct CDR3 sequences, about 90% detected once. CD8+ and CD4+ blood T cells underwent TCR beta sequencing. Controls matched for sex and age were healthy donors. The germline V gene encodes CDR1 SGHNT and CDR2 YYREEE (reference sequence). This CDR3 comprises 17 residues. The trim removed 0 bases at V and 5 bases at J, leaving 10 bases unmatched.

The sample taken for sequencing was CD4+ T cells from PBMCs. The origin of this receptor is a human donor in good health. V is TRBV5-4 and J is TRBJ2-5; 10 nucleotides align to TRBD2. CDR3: CASSLALAGAGGETQYF. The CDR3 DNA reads TGTGCCAGCAGCTTGGCTCTAGCGGGAGCTGGCGGGGAGACCCAGTACTTC.